This section outlines one T cell receptor (beta chain) sequence together with its context. RNA transcripts were the template for amplifying TCR beta CDR3 regions. HTBI primers were the set used in a first-round RT-PCR of the TCR CDR3. One entry per CDR3 protein results from TCRdb running MiXCR on the multiplex PCR reads. The sample yields hundreds of thousands of distinct CDR3 sequences, 38% seen once. The data stem from a study of T cells in Graves' hyperthyroidism and ophthalmopathy. Specimen: blood. The clonotype was recovered from a man between 18 and 35 years old with Graves' hyperthyroidism.

The CDR3 DNA is TGTGCCAGCAGTGATATGATGACTAGCGAGTACTACGAGCAGTACTTC. Encoded protein: CASSDMMTSEYYEQYF. The chain has TRBV2 and TRBJ2-7; 8 bases fit TRBD2. CDR3 length: 16 amino acids. Germline V gene sequence: CDR1 SNHLY, CDR2 FYNNEI. J lost 3 bases, V lost 3 bases, and 10 bases had no gene match.